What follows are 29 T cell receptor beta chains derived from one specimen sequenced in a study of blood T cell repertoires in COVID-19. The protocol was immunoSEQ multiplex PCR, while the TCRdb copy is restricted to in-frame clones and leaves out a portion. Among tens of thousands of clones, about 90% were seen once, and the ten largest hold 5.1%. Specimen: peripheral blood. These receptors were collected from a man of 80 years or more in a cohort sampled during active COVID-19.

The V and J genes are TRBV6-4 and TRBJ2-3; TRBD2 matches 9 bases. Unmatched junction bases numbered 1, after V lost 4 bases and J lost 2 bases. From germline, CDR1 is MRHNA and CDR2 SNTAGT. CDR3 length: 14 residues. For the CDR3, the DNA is TGTGCCAGCAGTGGCGGGGGGGCCACAGATACGCAGTATTTT. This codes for CASSGGGATDTQYF.

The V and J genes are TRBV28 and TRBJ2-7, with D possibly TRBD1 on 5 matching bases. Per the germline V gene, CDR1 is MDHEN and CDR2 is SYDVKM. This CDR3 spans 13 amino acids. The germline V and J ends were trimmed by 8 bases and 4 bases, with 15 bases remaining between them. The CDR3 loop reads CASGSQGVYEQYF. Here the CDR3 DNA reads TGTGCCAGCGGATCTCAAGGGGTGTACGAGCAGTACTTC.

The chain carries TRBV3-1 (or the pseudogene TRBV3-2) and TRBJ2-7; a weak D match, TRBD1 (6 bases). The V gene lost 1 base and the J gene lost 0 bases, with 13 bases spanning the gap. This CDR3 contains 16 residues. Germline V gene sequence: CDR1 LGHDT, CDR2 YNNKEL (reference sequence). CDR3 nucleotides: TGTGCCAGCAGCCAAGGAACCGGGACACTCTCCTACGAGCAGTACTTC. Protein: CASSQGTGTLSYEQYF.

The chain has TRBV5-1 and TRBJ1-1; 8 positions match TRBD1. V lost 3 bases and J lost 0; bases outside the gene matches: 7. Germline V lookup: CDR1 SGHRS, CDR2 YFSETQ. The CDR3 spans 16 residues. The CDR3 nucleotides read TGCGCCAGCAGCTCACGACAGGGGCGACTGAACACTGAAGCTTTCTTT. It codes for CASSSRQGRLNTEAFF.

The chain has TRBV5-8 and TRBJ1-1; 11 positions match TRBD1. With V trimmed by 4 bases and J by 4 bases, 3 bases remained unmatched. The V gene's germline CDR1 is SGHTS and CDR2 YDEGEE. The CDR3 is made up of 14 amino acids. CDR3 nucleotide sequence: TGTGCCAGCAGCCGGGACAGGGGGGGCACTGAAGCTTTCTTT. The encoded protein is CASSRDRGGTEAFF.

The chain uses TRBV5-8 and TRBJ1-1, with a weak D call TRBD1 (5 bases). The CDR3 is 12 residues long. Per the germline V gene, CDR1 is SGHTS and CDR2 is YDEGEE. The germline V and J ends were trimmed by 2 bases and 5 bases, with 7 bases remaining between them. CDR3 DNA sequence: TGTGCCAGCAGCTTTGGGGGGACTGAAGCTTTCTTT. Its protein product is CASSFGGTEAFF.

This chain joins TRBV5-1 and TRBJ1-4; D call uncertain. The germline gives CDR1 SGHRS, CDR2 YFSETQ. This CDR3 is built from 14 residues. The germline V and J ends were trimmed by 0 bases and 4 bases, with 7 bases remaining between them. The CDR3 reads CASSLESLNEKLFF. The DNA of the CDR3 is TGCGCCAGCAGCTTGGAGTCACTTAATGAAAAACTGTTTTTT. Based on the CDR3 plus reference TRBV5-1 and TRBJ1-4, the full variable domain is KAGVTQTPRYLIKTRGQQVTLSCSPISGHRSVSWYQQTPGQGLQFLFEYFSETQRNKGNFPGRFSGRQFSNSRSEMNVSTLELGDSALYLCASSLESLNEKLFFGSGTQLSVL.

DNA for the CDR3: TGTGCCAGCGGGCTATCTAGCACAGATACGCAGTATTTT. This encodes CASGLSSTDTQYF. The genes are TRBV6-5 and TRBJ2-3; D is unresolved. Per the germline V gene, CDR1 is MNHEY and CDR2 is SVGAGI. V lost 8 bases to trimming and J lost 0 bases, with 9 bases between them. This CDR3 comprises 13 residues.

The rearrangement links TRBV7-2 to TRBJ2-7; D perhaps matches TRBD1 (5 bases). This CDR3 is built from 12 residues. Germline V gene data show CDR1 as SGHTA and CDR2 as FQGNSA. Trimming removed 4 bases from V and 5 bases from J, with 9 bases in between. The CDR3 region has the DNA TGTGCCAGCAGCTCAACAGGAGACGAGCAGTACTTC. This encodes CASSSTGDEQYF.

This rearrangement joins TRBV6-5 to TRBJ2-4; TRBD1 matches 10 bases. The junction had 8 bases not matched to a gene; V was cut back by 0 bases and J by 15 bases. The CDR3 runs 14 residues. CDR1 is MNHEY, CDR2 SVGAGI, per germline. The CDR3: CASSYSGFGTGVYF. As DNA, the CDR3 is TGTGCCAGCAGTTACTCCGGCTTTGGGACAGGGGTGTACTTC.

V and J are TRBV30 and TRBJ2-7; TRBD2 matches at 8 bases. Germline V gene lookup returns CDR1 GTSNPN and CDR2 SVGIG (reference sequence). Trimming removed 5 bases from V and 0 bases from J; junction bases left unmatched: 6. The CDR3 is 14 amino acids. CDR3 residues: CAWHRGGSSYEQYF. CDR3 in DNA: TGTGCCTGGCACCGGGGGGGGAGCTCCTACGAGCAGTACTTC. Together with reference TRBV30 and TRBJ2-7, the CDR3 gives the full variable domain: SQTIHQWPATLVQPVGSPLSLECTVEGTSNPNLYWYRQAAGRGLQLLFYSVGIGQISSEVPQNLSASRPQDRQFILSSKKLLLSDSGFYLCAWHRGGSSYEQYFGPGTRLTVT.

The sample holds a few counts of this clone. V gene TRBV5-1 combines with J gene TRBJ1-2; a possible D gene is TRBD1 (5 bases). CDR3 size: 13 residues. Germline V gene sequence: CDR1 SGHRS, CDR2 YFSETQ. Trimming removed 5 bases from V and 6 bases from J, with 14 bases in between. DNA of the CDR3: TGCGCCAGCAGTCCTCAGGGTAGAAATGGCTACACCTTC. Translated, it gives CASSPQGRNGYTF.

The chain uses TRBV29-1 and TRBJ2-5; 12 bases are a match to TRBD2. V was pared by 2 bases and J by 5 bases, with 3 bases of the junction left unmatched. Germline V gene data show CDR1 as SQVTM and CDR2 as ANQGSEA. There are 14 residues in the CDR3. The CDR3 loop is CSVEILAGGETQYF. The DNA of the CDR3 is TGCAGCGTTGAAATCCTAGCGGGGGGGGAGACCCAGTACTTC.

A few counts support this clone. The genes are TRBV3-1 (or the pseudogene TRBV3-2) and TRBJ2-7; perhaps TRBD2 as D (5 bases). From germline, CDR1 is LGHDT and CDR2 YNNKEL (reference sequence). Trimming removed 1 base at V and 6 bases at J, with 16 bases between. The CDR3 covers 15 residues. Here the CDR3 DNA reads TGTGCCAGCAGCCAAGTAACCCTAAGCCGGGGCGAGCAGTACTTC. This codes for CASSQVTLSRGEQYF.

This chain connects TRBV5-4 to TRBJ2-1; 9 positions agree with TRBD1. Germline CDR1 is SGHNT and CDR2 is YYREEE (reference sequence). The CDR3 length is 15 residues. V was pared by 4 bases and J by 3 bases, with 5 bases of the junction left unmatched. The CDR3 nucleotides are TGTGCCAGCAGCCTTGACAGGGGGGGCTACAATGAGCAGTTCTTC. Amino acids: CASSLDRGGYNEQFF.

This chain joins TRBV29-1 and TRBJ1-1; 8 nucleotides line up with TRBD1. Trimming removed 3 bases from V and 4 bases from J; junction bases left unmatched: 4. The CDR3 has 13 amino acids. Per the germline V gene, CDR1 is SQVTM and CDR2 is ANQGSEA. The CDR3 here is CSVEGQEGTEAFF. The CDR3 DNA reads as TGCAGCGTTGAGGGACAGGAAGGCACTGAAGCTTTCTTT.

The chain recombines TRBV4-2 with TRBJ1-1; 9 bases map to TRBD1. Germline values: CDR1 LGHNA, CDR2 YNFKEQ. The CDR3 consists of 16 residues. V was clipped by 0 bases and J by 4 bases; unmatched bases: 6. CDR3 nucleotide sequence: TGTGCCAGCAGCCAAGATGGACAGGGGAGGGGCACTGAAGCTTTCTTT. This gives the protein CASSQDGQGRGTEAFF.

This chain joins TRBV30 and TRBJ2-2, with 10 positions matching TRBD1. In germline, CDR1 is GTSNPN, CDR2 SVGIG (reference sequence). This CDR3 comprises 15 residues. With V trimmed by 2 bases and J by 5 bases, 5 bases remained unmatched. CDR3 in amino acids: CAWSQGQGRTGELFF. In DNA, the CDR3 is TGTGCCTGGAGTCAGGGACAGGGGAGGACCGGGGAGCTGTTTTTT.

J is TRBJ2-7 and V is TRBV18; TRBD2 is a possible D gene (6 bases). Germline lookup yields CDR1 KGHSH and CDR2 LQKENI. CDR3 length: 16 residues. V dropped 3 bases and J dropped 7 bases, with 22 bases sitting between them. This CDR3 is CASSPRMEGLYGEQYF. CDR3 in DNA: TGTGCCAGCTCACCCCGGATGGAGGGCCTCTATGGAGAGCAGTACTTC.

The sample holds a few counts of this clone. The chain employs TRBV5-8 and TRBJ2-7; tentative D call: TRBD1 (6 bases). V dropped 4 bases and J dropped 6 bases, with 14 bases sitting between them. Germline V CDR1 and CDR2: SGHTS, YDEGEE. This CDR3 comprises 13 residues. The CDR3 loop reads CASSPTGLGEQYF. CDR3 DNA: TGTGCCAGCAGCCCCACAGGGCTTGGCGAGCAGTACTTC.

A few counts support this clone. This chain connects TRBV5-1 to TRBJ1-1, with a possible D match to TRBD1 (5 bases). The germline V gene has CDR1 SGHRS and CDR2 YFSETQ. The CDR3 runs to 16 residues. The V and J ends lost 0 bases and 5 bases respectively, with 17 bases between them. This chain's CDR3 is CASSLARRQGGTEAFF. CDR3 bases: TGCGCCAGCAGCTTGGCCCGGAGGCAGGGAGGAACTGAAGCTTTCTTT.

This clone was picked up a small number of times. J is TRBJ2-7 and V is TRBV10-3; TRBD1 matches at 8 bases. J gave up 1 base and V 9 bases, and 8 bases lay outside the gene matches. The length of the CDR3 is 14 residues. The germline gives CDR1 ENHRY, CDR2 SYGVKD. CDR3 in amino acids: CAIKSGGESYEQYF. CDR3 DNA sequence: TGTGCCATTAAGTCAGGGGGCGAATCCTACGAGCAGTACTTC.

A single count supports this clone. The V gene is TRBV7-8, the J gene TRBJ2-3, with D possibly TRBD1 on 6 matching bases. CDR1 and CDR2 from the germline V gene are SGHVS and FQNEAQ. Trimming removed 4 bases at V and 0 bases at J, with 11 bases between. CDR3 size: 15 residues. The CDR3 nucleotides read TGTGCCAGCAGCTACGCAGACAGGAGCACAGATACGCAGTATTTT. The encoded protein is CASSYADRSTDTQYF.

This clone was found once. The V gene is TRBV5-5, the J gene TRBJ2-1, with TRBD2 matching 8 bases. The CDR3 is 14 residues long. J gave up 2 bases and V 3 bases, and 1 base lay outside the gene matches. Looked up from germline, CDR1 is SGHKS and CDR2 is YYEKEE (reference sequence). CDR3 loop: CASSSTSAYNEQFF. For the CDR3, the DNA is TGTGCCAGCAGCTCGACTAGCGCCTACAATGAGCAGTTCTTC.

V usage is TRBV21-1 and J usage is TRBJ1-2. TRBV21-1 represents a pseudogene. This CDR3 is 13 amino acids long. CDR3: CASSKSNRGGYTF. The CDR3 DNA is TGTGCCAGCAGCAAGTCCAACCGAGGAGGCTACACCTTC.

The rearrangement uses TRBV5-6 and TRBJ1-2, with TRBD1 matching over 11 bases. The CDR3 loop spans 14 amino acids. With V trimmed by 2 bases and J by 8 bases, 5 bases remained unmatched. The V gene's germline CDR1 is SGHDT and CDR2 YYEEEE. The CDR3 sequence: CASSLRTGGGGYTF. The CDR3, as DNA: TGTGCCAGCAGCTTAAGGACAGGGGGCGGGGGCTACACCTTC.

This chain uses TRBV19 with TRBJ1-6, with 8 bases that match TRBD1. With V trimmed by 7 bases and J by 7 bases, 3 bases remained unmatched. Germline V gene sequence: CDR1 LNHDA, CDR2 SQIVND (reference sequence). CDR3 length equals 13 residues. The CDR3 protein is CASKTGENSPLHF. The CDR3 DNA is TGTGCCAGTAAGACAGGGGAGAATTCACCCCTCCACTTT.

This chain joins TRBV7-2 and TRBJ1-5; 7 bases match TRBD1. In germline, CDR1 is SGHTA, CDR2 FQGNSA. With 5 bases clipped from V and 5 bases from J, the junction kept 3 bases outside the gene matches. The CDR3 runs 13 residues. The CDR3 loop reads CASSQGQYQPQHF. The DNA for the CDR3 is TGTGCCAGCAGCCAGGGACAGTATCAGCCCCAGCATTTT.

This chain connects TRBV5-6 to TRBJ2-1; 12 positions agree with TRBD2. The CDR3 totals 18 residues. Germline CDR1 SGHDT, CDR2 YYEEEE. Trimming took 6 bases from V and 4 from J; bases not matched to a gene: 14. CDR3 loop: CASTSQGFGTSGYNEQFF. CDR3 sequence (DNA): TGTGCCAGCACCTCCCAGGGATTCGGGACTAGCGGGTACAATGAGCAGTTCTTC.